Each of the 2 T cell receptor beta chains below was sequenced from the same sample in a study of OX40 agonist ivuxolimab in advanced cancers. TCRdb keeps only in-frame clones here, not all; method: immunoSEQ multiplex PCR. The sample holds some 50,000 clones, about 79% seen once. The specimen was CD4+ or CD8+ T cells sorted from blood, collected in a trial of the OX40 agonist ivuxolimab. All receptors derive from an adult with an advanced solid tumor such as melanoma, head and neck, liver or kidney cancer.

V gene TRBV5-4 combines with J gene TRBJ2-4; maybe TRBD1 (5 bases). Trimming took off 5 bases at V and 4 bases at J, with 19 bases between the two ends. This CDR3 is 16 amino acids long. Per germline, CDR1 SGHNT and CDR2 YYREEE (reference sequence). The CDR3 DNA follows: TGTGCCAGCAGTCATAATAGGGTAGGGGCTAAAAACATTCAGTACTTC. Protein sequence: CASSHNRVGAKNIQYF.

The chain links TRBV18 to TRBJ2-7; 12 nucleotides line up with TRBD2. The CDR3 runs 17 residues. With V trimmed by 6 bases and J by 2 bases, 11 bases remained unmatched. The germline gives CDR1 KGHSH, CDR2 LQKENI. The CDR3 spells CASSRGLAGTLTYEQYF. CDR3 DNA: TGTGCCAGCTCGCGCGGACTAGCGGGGACTCTTACCTACGAGCAGTACTTC.